These T cell receptor beta chains were read from a single sample in a study of beta chain features in type 1 diabetes. Assay: immunoSEQ multiplex PCR; the TCRdb copy retains only in-frame clones and omits some. The sample carries 150,000 to 170,000 clones, approximately 10% recorded once. Sequencing was done on a sample of central memory CD4+ T cells from blood. Receptors were obtained from a man aged 25 to 40 with type 1 diabetes. The CDR3 runs from the conserved cysteine through the conserved F or W. D genes are given only for firm matches. Size values are once, few and many counts, or a class for expanded clones, and some rows have none.

j_call v_call d_call clone_size cdr3_length cdr3_aa cdr3_nt
TRBJ2-7 TRBV28 TRBD1 NA 14 CASTTPDRGTEQYF TGTGCCAGCACCACCCCGGACAGGGGGACCGAGCAGTACTTC
TRBJ2-6 TRBV10-3 NA NA 16 CAISELRQSGANVLTF TGTGCCATCAGTGAGCTTCGACAGTCTGGGGCCAACGTCCTGACTTTC
TRBJ1-4 TRBV5-1 TRBD1 NA 13 CASRDRGGEKLFF TGCGCCAGCAGAGACAGGGGTGGTGAAAAACTGTTTTTT
TRBJ2-7 TRBV15 NA few 14 CATSRDGQSYEQYF TGTGCCACCAGCAGAGACGGACAGAGCTACGAGCAGTACTTC
TRBJ1-4 TRBV2 NA few 12 CASSERRIKLFF TGTGCCAGCAGTGAAAGGAGGATAAAACTGTTTTTT
TRBJ1-2 TRBV7-9 NA NA 14 CASSWTATIAGYTF TGTGCCAGCAGCTGGACAGCTACTATTGCTGGCTACACCTTC
TRBJ2-5 TRBV5-1 NA few 14 CASSIGENGETQYF TGCGCCAGCAGCATTGGGGAGAACGGGGAGACCCAGTACTTC
TRBJ2-1 TRBV28 NA few 16 CASTLSGGTGYNEQFF TGTGCCAGCACCCTAAGTGGGGGGACGGGATACAATGAGCAGTTCTTC
TRBJ2-2 TRBV7-3 TRBD2 few 16 CASSLVAGTNTGELFF TGTGCCAGCAGCTTAGTAGCGGGAACGAACACCGGGGAGCTGTTTTTT
TRBJ1-4 TRBV6-5 NA NA 16 CASSYSREGTNEKLFF TGTGCCAGCAGTTACTCGAGAGAGGGAACTAATGAAAAACTGTTTTTT
TRBJ2-1 TRBV6-6 TRBD2 few 14 CASRLTSGRNEQFF TGTGCCAGCAGATTGACTAGCGGGAGGAATGAGCAGTTCTTC
TRBJ2-1 TRBV2 TRBD1 NA 14 CASSGTGGENEQFF TGTGCCAGCAGTGGGACAGGGGGCGAGAATGAGCAGTTCTTC
TRBJ2-5 TRBV18 NA NA 13 CAGQGTSQETQYF TGTGCCGGACAAGGGACATCCCAAGAGACCCAGTACTTC
TRBJ1-3 TRBV30 TRBD1 NA 13 CAWTGQAGNTIYF TGTGCCTGGACGGGACAGGCTGGAAACACCATATATTTT
TRBJ2-2 TRBV5-1 NA once 15 CASRLRVGNTGELFF TGCGCCAGCAGACTCAGGGTGGGGAACACCGGGGAGCTGTTTTTT
TRBJ2-1 TRBV4-1 TRBD2 few 17 CASSLRTSGSSYNEQFF TGCGCCAGCAGCCTCCGGACTAGCGGGAGCTCCTACAATGAGCAGTTCTTC
TRBJ2-1 TRBV15 TRBD2 few 16 CATSRDPSGGGNEQFF TGTGCCACCAGCAGAGATCCGAGCGGGGGGGGGAATGAGCAGTTCTTC
TRBJ1-1 TRBV7-3 NA few 13 CASRAGLNTEAFF TGTGCCAGCAGGGCGGGATTGAACACTGAAGCTTTCTTT
TRBJ2-3 TRBV28 TRBD2 few 16 CASEGGLAEISDTQYF TGTGCCAGCGAGGGGGGACTAGCGGAAATATCAGATACGCAGTATTTT
TRBJ1-2 TRBV9 TRBD1 NA 16 CASSVGQSDFNYGYTF TGTGCCAGCAGCGTGGGACAGTCAGACTTTAACTATGGCTACACCTTC
TRBJ1-1 TRBV6-5 NA NA 13 CASSRGSGFEAFF TGTGCCAGCAGTCGAGGGAGTGGTTTTGAAGCTTTCTTT
TRBJ1-2 TRBV7-8 NA NA 14 CASSPLQEPYGYTF TGTGCCAGCAGCCCCTTACAAGAACCCTATGGCTACACCTTC
TRBJ1-1 TRBV29-1 NA NA 14 CSVGHFGGNTEAFF TGCAGCGTTGGACACTTCGGTGGGAACACTGAAGCTTTCTTT
TRBJ2-7 TRBV4-3 NA NA 15 CASSHTPGLGYEQYF TGCGCCAGCAGCCACACACCGGGACTGGGCTACGAGCAGTACTTC
TRBJ2-1 TRBV5-6 NA once 15 CASSLFSSAYNEQFF TGTGCCAGCAGCTTGTTCTCGAGTGCCTACAATGAGCAGTTCTTC
TRBJ2-7 TRBV5-1 NA NA 13 CASGPGLSYEQYF TGCGCCAGCGGCCCAGGTCTCTCCTACGAGCAGTACTTC
TRBJ1-2 TRBV4-3 NA NA 15 CASSHTGTLSYGYTF TGCGCCAGCAGCCACACCGGGACATTGTCCTATGGCTACACCTTC
TRBJ2-7 TRBV27 TRBD2 few 15 CASSSVGTTFYEQYF TGTGCCAGCAGTTCCGTCGGGACTACCTTCTACGAGCAGTACTTC
TRBJ1-3 TRBV18 NA few 13 CASSPTTANTIYF TGTGCCAGCTCACCAACGACAGCAAACACCATATATTTT
TRBJ2-5 TRBV5-1 NA few 14 CASSLEGKRETQYF TGCGCCAGCAGCTTGGAGGGGAAGCGAGAGACCCAGTACTTC
TRBJ2-7 TRBV25-1 TRBD1 NA 13 CASRGQVLSEQYF TGTGCCAGCAGGGGACAGGTTTTAAGCGAGCAGTACTTC
TRBJ2-6 TRBV29-1 NA many 14 CSVDGGFGANVLTF TGCAGCGTTGATGGGGGCTTTGGGGCCAACGTCCTGACTTTC
TRBJ2-1 TRBV18 TRBD1 few 17 CASSPMTGGSSYNEQFF TGTGCCAGCTCACCAATGACAGGGGGGTCCTCCTACAATGAGCAGTTCTTC
TRBJ2-6 TRBV10-3 NA NA 14 CAISELAGEGVLTF TGTGCCATCAGTGAGTTGGCAGGGGAGGGCGTCCTGACTTTC
TRBJ1-1 TRBV27 TRBD1 NA 14 CASRKQGANPEAFF TGTGCCAGCCGCAAACAGGGGGCCAATCCTGAAGCTTTCTTT
TRBJ1-5 TRBV10-3 TRBD1 NA 15 CAISADRDSNQPQHF TGTGCCATCAGCGCGGACAGGGATTCTAATCAGCCCCAGCATTTT
TRBJ2-3 TRBV7-2 NA NA 15 CASSLVGAGTDTQYF TGTGCCAGCAGCTTAGTTGGGGCCGGTACAGATACGCAGTATTTT
TRBJ2-3 TRBV28 TRBD2 NA 16 CASSSPPAGRGDTQYF TGTGCCAGCAGTTCCCCCCCAGCGGGAAGAGGAGATACGCAGTATTTT
TRBJ2-5 TRBV5-1 NA few 15 CASSFQGVGETTQYF TGCGCCAGCAGCTTCCAAGGGGTCGGAGAGACGACCCAGTACTTC
TRBJ1-5 TRBV10-3 NA many 12 CAISEEEQPQHF TGTGCCATCAGTGAGGAGGAGCAGCCCCAGCATTTT
TRBJ2-7 TRBV28 NA few 14 CASKGRRGPYEQYF TGTGCCAGCAAGGGTAGGAGGGGCCCCTACGAGCAGTACTTC
TRBJ2-7 TRBV5-1 TRBD2 few 17 CASSTTPPVGRTYEQYF TGCGCCAGCAGCACGACCCCCCCCGTCGGGAGGACGTACGAGCAGTACTTC
TRBJ2-7 TRBV2 NA NA 13 CASTESGSYEQYF TGTGCCAGCACAGAGAGCGGATCCTACGAGCAGTACTTC
TRBJ1-2 TRBV14 NA few 16 CASSQDRGGDNYGYTF TGTGCCAGCAGCCAAGATCGGGGAGGGGACAACTATGGCTACACCTTC
TRBJ2-7 TRBV7-8 TRBD1 few 16 CASSASGQGSSYEQYF TGTGCCAGCAGCGCGTCGGGACAGGGCTCTTCCTACGAGCAGTACTTC
TRBJ2-7 TRBV7-2 TRBD2 NA 16 CASSFPTSGLSYEQYF TGTGCCAGCAGCTTTCCTACTAGCGGGCTTTCCTACGAGCAGTACTTC
TRBJ2-2 TRBV7-8 NA NA 15 CASSPSQGYTGELFF TGTGCCAGCAGCCCCTCCCAGGGATACACCGGGGAGCTGTTTTTT
TRBJ1-2 TRBV28 NA few 14 CASIGGDGYYGYTF TGTGCCAGCATTGGGGGCGACGGCTACTATGGCTACACCTTC
TRBJ1-1 TRBV5-1 NA NA 14 CASSLGTENTEAFF TGCGCCAGCAGCTTGGGGACTGAGAACACTGAAGCTTTCTTT
TRBJ2-2 TRBV9 TRBD1 NA 17 CASSVGEGQGLAGELFF TGTGCCAGCAGCGTAGGCGAGGGACAGGGCTTAGCCGGGGAGCTGTTTTTT
TRBJ2-5 TRBV5-1 NA NA 14 CASSPQGNQETQYF TGCGCCAGCAGCCCCCAGGGAAACCAAGAGACCCAGTACTTC
TRBJ2-3 TRBV5-1 NA few 15 CASSSYPSAADTQYF TGCGCCAGCAGCTCCTATCCTAGTGCGGCAGATACGCAGTATTTT
TRBJ2-1 TRBV7-9 TRBD2 few 18 CASSLPHRLAGVSTEQFF TGTGCCAGCAGCCTCCCCCACCGACTAGCGGGAGTGTCGACGGAGCAGTTCTTC
TRBJ1-4 TRBV19 TRBD1 few 14 CASSPRGLDEKLFF TGTGCCAGTAGTCCCAGGGGGCTTGATGAAAAACTGTTTTTT
TRBJ1-2 TRBV28 NA few 13 CASSKTGSYGYTF TGTGCCAGCAGTAAAACCGGGAGCTATGGCTACACCTTC
TRBJ1-5 TRBV7-2 NA NA 13 CASSVQGDQPQHF TGTGCCAGCAGCGTACAGGGTGATCAGCCCCAGCATTTT
TRBJ2-3 TRBV30 NA few 13 CAWSVRVSRVQYF TGTGCCTGGAGTGTACGAGTCTCGAGGGTGCAGTATTTT
TRBJ2-3 TRBV5-1 NA few 17 CASSLELRGTGTDTQYF TGCGCCAGCAGCTTGGAACTGCGCGGGACGGGCACAGATACGCAGTATTTT